These 18 T cell receptor beta chains originate from one sample sequenced in a study of tumor-infiltrating lymphocytes in primary liver carcinoma. The authors made TCR beta cDNA from around 500 ng total RNA with a constant-region primer. Sequencing libraries for TCR beta derived from three nested multiplex PCR rounds that used slightly modified ARM-PCR. A C-beta reverse primer was combined with TRBV1-TRBV30 forward primers in the first two PCR rounds, and each round had 10 cycles. TCRdb used MiXCR to reprocess the multiplex PCR reads, holding one entry per CDR3 protein. Among almost 200,000 distinct CDR3 sequences listed, less than 65% were seen once. Unsorted whole blood yielded blood RNA, and germline DNA was extracted as well. Material for sequencing was peripheral blood. The receptors originated from a woman in her sixties with primary liver carcinoma and hepatitis B virus infection.

The chain is built from TRBV5-1 and TRBJ1-2, with 7 bases that match TRBD1. V lost 6 bases, J lost 10 bases, and 12 bases stayed unmatched. This CDR3 comprises 13 residues. In germline, CDR1 is SGHRS, CDR2 YFSETQ. CDR3 loop: CASNLQDRNDYTF. CDR3 in DNA: TGCGCCAGCAACTTACAGGACAGGAATGACTACACCTTC.

There are many counts of this clonotype. V and J are TRBV5-5 and TRBJ2-7; D may be TRBD1 (5 bases). CDR1 and CDR2 (germline): SGHKS, YYEKEE (reference sequence). Trimming left V 6 bases short and J 0 bases short, with 19 bases between. The CDR3 has 16 residues. The CDR3 nucleotides read TGTGCCAGCACCCTAACAGGTTCAGCGCTCTCCTACGAGCAGTACTTC. Protein: CASTLTGSALSYEQYF.

On this clonotype itself: One end of the junction fails to match germline, which may point to a read error. The rearrangement uses TRBV6-5 and TRBJ2-7; 9 nucleotides line up with TRBD2. Germline V gene sequence: CDR1 MNHEY, CDR2 SVGAGI. The CDR3 runs to 16 residues. The CDR3 coding sequence is TGTGCCATCAGTTACTGGCGGGAGGGCCAATCCTACGAGCAGTACTTC. It specifies CAISYWREGQSYEQYF.

Many counts were recorded for this clonotype. The chain uses TRBV12-3 or TRBV12-4 and TRBJ1-2; D may be TRBD1 (5 bases). The CDR3 covers 13 residues. V lost 5 bases, J lost 4 bases, and 11 bases lay in between. CDR3 residues: CASSLGRSYGYTF. Here the CDR3 DNA reads TGTGCCAGCAGTCTGGGACGGAGCTATGGCTACACCTTC.

V gene TRBV12-5 combines with J gene TRBJ1-1, with 8 bases aligning to TRBD1. Germline-derived CDR1 and CDR2 are LGHNT and FRNRAP. V was pared by 4 bases and J by 1 base, with 5 bases of the junction left unmatched. The CDR3 runs to 15 residues. This chain's CDR3 is CASGSGQAPNTEAFF. The CDR3 coding sequence is TGTGCTAGTGGTTCGGGACAGGCTCCGAACACTGAAGCTTTCTTT.

The J gene is TRBJ1-1, the V gene TRBV12-3 or TRBV12-4; 12 nucleotides agree with TRBD1. The CDR3 contains 17 residues. CDR3 nucleotide sequence: TGTACCACCACTCGCCGGGACAGGGGGCGGAGGAACACTGAAGCTTTCTTT. It translates to CTTTRRDRGRRNTEAFF.

Turning to this clonotype: At one end, the junction sequence differs from germline, possibly due to a read error. The chain employs TRBV7-3 and TRBJ2-2; D possibly matches TRBD1 or TRBD2 (5 bases each). Per germline, CDR1 SGHTA and CDR2 FQGTGA. The CDR3 covers 17 residues. The CDR3 region is CASSPLYGQGFTGDLFF. The CDR3, as DNA: TGTGCCAGCAGCCCCTTGTACGGGCAGGGTTTCACCGGGGACCTGTTTTTT. Variable domain in full (rest from reference TRBV7-3 and TRBJ2-2): GAGVSQTPSNKVTEKGKYVELRCDPISGHTALYWYRQSLGQGPEFLIYFQGTGAADDSGLPNDRFFAVRPEGSVSTLKIQRTERGDSAVYLCASSPLYGQGFTGDLFFGEGSRLTVL.

The V gene is TRBV12-3 or TRBV12-4, the J gene TRBJ2-2; tentative D call: TRBD1 (6 bases). There are 17 residues in the CDR3. V was clipped by 2 bases and J by 1 base, with 14 bases between them. CDR3 loop: CASSLFRVGQNTGELFF. CDR3 bases: TGTGCCAGCAGTTTATTTAGGGTGGGACAGAACACCGGGGAGCTGTTTTTT.

About this clonotype itself: At one end the junction does not follow the germline gene, possibly because of a read error. The chain couples TRBV28 to TRBJ2-3; 12 bases are shared with TRBD2. The CDR3 is 14 amino acids. Per the germline V gene, CDR1 is MDHEN and CDR2 is SYDVKM. The chain's CDR3 is CASGLAGTTDMQYF. The CDR3 DNA reads TGTGCCAGCGGACTAGCGGGGACCACAGATATGCAGTATTTT.

Concerning this clonotype itself: No conserved phenylalanine or tryptophan is present at the end of the CDR3, so a read error is the likely explanation. The CDR3, as DNA: TGTGCCAGCAGCCTACAGGGACAGGTCGACCAGCCCCAGCATTCT. It is translated as CASSLQGQVDQPQHS. V gene TRBV4-2 combines with J gene TRBJ1-5; 8 bases map to TRBD1. CDR1 is LGHNA and CDR2 is YNFKEQ in the germline V gene. Trimming at V came to 4 bases and at J to 7 bases, leaving 9 bases not matched to a gene. The CDR3 totals 15 residues.

This clonotype was recorded many times. CDR3 nucleotides: TGTGCCATCAGTGAGTCCAGGGGCGGGAGGAACAATGAGCAGTTCTTC. It translates to CAISESRGGRNNEQFF. The chain has TRBV10-3 and TRBJ2-1; 8 positions match TRBD2. This CDR3 is 16 amino acids long. Germline V CDR1 and CDR2: ENHRY, SYGVKD. V shed 0 bases and J 5 bases; nucleotides not matched to a gene: 6.

Concerning this clonotype itself: This may arise from a read error, as a much more abundant clone is one base away. This chain connects TRBV6-1 to TRBJ1-5, with D unresolved. The CDR3 is 19 amino acids. Per germline, CDR1 MNHNS and CDR2 SASEGT. The CDR3: CASMELGSRYGYSNRPQHF. In nucleotides, the CDR3 is TGTGCCAGCATGGAACTGGGGAGTCGGTATGGTTATAGCAATCGGCCCCAGCATTTT.

A note on this clonotype: A much larger clone is a single base away; this may be a read error. V usage is TRBV29-1 and J usage is TRBJ1-3; D unclear. The ends were cut back, 7 bases at V and 3 bases at J, with 19 bases in the middle. The CDR3 is 15 residues long. CDR1 and CDR2 (germline): SQVTM, ANQGSEA. This CDR3 reads CSAQGRQDNGNTIYF. CDR3 DNA: TGCAGCGCCCAAGGACGGCAAGATAATGGAAACACCATATATTTT.

This clonotype showed up just once. The CDR3 spells CASSLGDTIRYGYTF. The CDR3, as DNA: TGCGCCAGCAGCTTGGGGGACACCATCAGGTATGGCTACACCTTC. The chain recombines TRBV5-1 with TRBJ1-2, with a possible D match to TRBD1 (6 bases). Germline-derived CDR1 and CDR2 are SGHRS and YFSETQ. Trimming shortened V by 0 bases and J by 5 bases, and 14 bases separated the two germline ends. The CDR3 runs to 15 residues.

Of note for this clonotype: This could be a read error, since a much larger clone is one nucleotide away. Since no conserved phenylalanine or tryptophan closes the CDR3, a read error is the likely cause. The chain uses TRBV7-8 and TRBJ2-5; a weak D match, TRBD1 (5 bases). Germline loops: CDR1 SGHVS, CDR2 FQNEAQ. Trimming removed 5 bases at V and 3 bases at J, with 16 bases between. The CDR3 extends over 15 amino acids. This chain's CDR3 is CASSRDGQGEETQYL. CDR3 sequence (DNA): TGTGCCAGCAGCCGTGATGGGCAAGGGGAAGAGACCCAGTACCTC.

As concerns this clonotype: An end of the junction does not agree with germline; a read error may underlie this. The chain uses TRBV11-2 and TRBJ2-1; possibly TRBD1 for D (6 bases). Per the germline V gene, CDR1 is SGHAT and CDR2 is FQNNGV. This CDR3 comprises 14 residues. In DNA, the CDR3 is TGTGCCGGCAGCCATCTCAGACAGGTCAATGAGCAGTTCTTC. Translating it yields CAGSHLRQVNEQFF.

The genes are TRBV29-1 and TRBJ2-3; D might be TRBD2 (6 bases). This CDR3 has 13 amino acids. Germline CDR1 SQVTM, CDR2 ANQGSEA. V lost 7 bases to trimming and J lost 10 bases, with 21 bases between them. DNA of the CDR3: TGCAGCGCCACTAGCAGGTTGGGGGATGCGCAGTATTTT. Residues: CSATSRLGDAQYF.

V usage is TRBV28 and J usage is TRBJ2-3; D remains ambiguous. CDR3 length: 13 amino acids. Looked up from germline, CDR1 is MDHEN and CDR2 is SYDVKM. Trimming removed 8 bases at V and 0 bases at J, with 9 bases between. The DNA for the CDR3 is TGTGCCAGCCGTCTCCGTAGCACAGATACGCAGTATTTT. The encoded protein is CASRLRSTDTQYF.